The 19 T cell receptor beta chains given below trace back to one sample, sequenced in a study of shared clonotypes between healthy human individuals. Profiling relied on immunoSEQ multiplex PCR, and the TCRdb table lists in-frame clones only, not all of them. The table records millions of clones, over 85% of them present only once. The material sequenced was naive CD4+ T cells sorted from blood. Noted subset: CD45RA+ positively selected. The receptors shown here come from a young man in good health.

This chain links TRBV5-1 with TRBJ2-2; perhaps TRBD2 as D (6 bases). The CDR3 has 14 residues. Germline CDR1 SGHRS, CDR2 YFSETQ. Between the trimmed V and J ends, which lost 3 bases and 5 bases, there was a span of 11 bases. The CDR3 DNA sequence: TGCGCCAGCAGCTACTCAGGGACTACCGGGGAGCTGTTTTTT. This sequence encodes CASSYSGTTGELFF.

The rearrangement uses TRBV2 and TRBJ1-1, with D tentatively TRBD1 (6 bases). Germline CDR1 reads SNHLY; CDR2 reads FYNNEI. The length of the CDR3 is 13 residues. Trimming took 3 bases from V and 7 from J, leaving 12 bases between them. The CDR3 loop reads CASSDRGAVEAFF. In nucleotides, the CDR3 is TGTGCCAGCAGTGATCGGGGGGCGGTTGAAGCTTTCTTT.

CDR3 region: CASSQEWRVTYEQYF. CDR3 DNA sequence: TGCGCCAGCAGCCAAGAATGGAGGGTGACCTACGAGCAGTACTTC. The chain has TRBV4-3 and TRBJ2-7, with a weak D call TRBD2 (6 bases). This CDR3 comprises 15 residues. V lost 0 bases and J lost 2, with 11 bases in between. CDR1 is LGHNA and CDR2 is YSLEER in the germline V gene.

This sequence joins TRBV6-5 and TRBJ2-2; a weak D match, TRBD1 (6 bases). This CDR3 comprises 15 residues. Germline CDR1 reads MNHEY; CDR2 reads SVGAGI. Trimming stripped 1 base from V and 7 bases from J, with 13 bases between. The DNA of the CDR3 is TGTGCCAGCAGTTACTTAAACAGGGTATTCGGGGAGCTGTTTTTT. It codes for CASSYLNRVFGELFF.

The V gene is TRBV2, the J gene TRBJ1-1; no clear D gene. CDR1 and CDR2 (germline): SNHLY, FYNNEI. V shed 7 bases and J shed 2 bases, with 11 bases lying between them. The CDR3 is 13 amino acids. The CDR3 sequence: CASISEINTEAFF. In DNA, the CDR3 is TGTGCCAGCATATCAGAGATAAACACTGAAGCTTTCTTT.

CDR3 protein: CASSYRDRFTDTQYF. The DNA of the CDR3 is TGTGCCAGCAGTTACCGAGACAGATTCACAGATACGCAGTATTTT. The V and J genes are TRBV6-6 and TRBJ2-3, with D perhaps TRBD1 (5 bases). The CDR3 has 15 residues. The germline V gene encodes CDR1 MNHNY and CDR2 SVGAGI (reference sequence). The V end lost 2 bases, the J end lost 2 bases, and 11 bases lay between the germline ends.

The genes are TRBV30 and TRBJ2-1; D is unresolved. The CDR3 runs 12 residues. V lost 6 bases and J lost 4, with 10 bases in between. The germline CDR1 and CDR2 sequences are GTSNPN and SVGIG (reference sequence). The CDR3 protein is CACSPFYNEQFF. The CDR3 DNA is TGTGCCTGTAGCCCCTTTTACAATGAGCAGTTCTTC.

In regard to this clone: This CDR3 is also generated by other DNA sequences in the sample. The chain carries TRBV7-9 and TRBJ2-7, with a tentative D call TRBD1 (5 bases). V was cut by 2 bases and J by 6 bases, with 8 bases left in between. This CDR3 is built from 12 residues. Germline CDR1 and CDR2: SEHNR and FQNEAQ (reference sequence). The CDR3 bases are TGTGCCAGCAGCTTACAGGGCGGCGAGCAGTACTTC. Protein sequence: CASSLQGGEQYF.

V usage is TRBV5-1 and J usage is TRBJ1-5, with 10 bases matching TRBD1. This CDR3 is 14 amino acids long. Germline loops: CDR1 SGHRS, CDR2 YFSETQ. J was trimmed by 5 bases and V by 3 bases; bases with no gene match: 2. CDR3 sequence reads: CASSWGTGDQPQHF. CDR3 nucleotides: TGCGCCAGCAGCTGGGGGACAGGGGATCAGCCCCAGCATTTT.

The chain carries TRBV5-4 and TRBJ1-3, with TRBD1 identical over 7 bases. After removal of 4 bases from V and 4 bases from J, the junction contained 5 bases not matched to a gene. Per the germline V gene, CDR1 is SGHNT and CDR2 is YYREEE (reference sequence). This CDR3 region has 14 residues. The CDR3 spells CASSVTGWGNTIYF. The CDR3, as DNA: TGTGCCAGCAGCGTGACAGGGTGGGGAAACACCATATATTTT.

The J gene is TRBJ2-7, the V gene TRBV6-5, with D possibly called TRBD1 or TRBD2 (5 bases each). The V end lost 8 bases, the J end lost 1 base, and 18 bases lay between the germline ends. This CDR3 is 15 amino acids long. Germline lookup yields CDR1 MNHEY and CDR2 SVGAGI. As DNA, the CDR3 is TGTGCCAGCTATACGATGGGGGAGAGATCCTACGAGCAGTACTTC. This sequence encodes CASYTMGERSYEQYF.

This chain uses TRBV7-3 with TRBJ2-3; 8 bases are a match to TRBD1. Germline V CDR1 and CDR2: SGHTA, FQGTGA. V dropped 5 bases and J dropped 1; count of bases not matched to a gene: 2. This CDR3 has 14 amino acids. The CDR3 here is CASSTTGGTDTQYF. As DNA, the CDR3 is TGTGCCAGCAGCACGACAGGGGGCACAGATACGCAGTATTTT.

The gene calls are TRBV7-6 and TRBJ1-4; no clear D. CDR3 length: 9 amino acids. Trimming removed 7 bases from V and 12 bases from J, with 6 bases in between. Germline CDR1 reads SGHVS; CDR2 reads FNYEAQ. The CDR3 is CASMVELFF. The CDR3 DNA follows: TGTGCCAGCATGGTCGAACTGTTTTTT.

The chain recombines TRBV5-1 with TRBJ1-1, with 8 bases fitting TRBD1. From germline, CDR1 is SGHRS and CDR2 YFSETQ. This CDR3 region has 13 residues. The junction had 4 bases not matched to a gene; V was cut back by 5 bases and J by 4 bases. The CDR3 DNA reads TGCGCCAGCAGAATTACAGGGGGCACTGAAGCTTTCTTT. It codes for CASRITGGTEAFF.

The chain uses TRBV4-2 and TRBJ2-3; D perhaps matches TRBD1 (6 bases). The CDR3 covers 17 residues. Trimming removed 0 bases from V and 0 bases from J, with 13 bases in between. Germline lookup yields CDR1 LGHNA and CDR2 YNFKEQ. CDR3 DNA: TGTGCCAGCAGCCAAGACTTGGACAGCTCTAGCACAGATACGCAGTATTTT. This encodes CASSQDLDSSSTDTQYF.

The rearrangement links TRBV19 to TRBJ2-5, with D tentatively TRBD1 or TRBD2 (5 bases each). Deletions cut 0 bases from V and 6 bases from J, with 11 bases between. This CDR3 comprises 14 residues. Germline lookup yields CDR1 LNHDA and CDR2 SQIVND (reference sequence). The DNA of the CDR3 is TGTGCCAGTAGTATAGAATACGGGGCGCAGACCCAGTACTTC. Its protein is CASSIEYGAQTQYF.

The chain carries TRBV9 and TRBJ1-1; maybe TRBD1 (5 bases). Trimming left V 0 bases short and J 4 bases short, with 10 bases between. CDR1 is SGDLS and CDR2 is YYNGEE in the germline V gene. CDR3 length equals 14 residues. The CDR3 DNA follows: TGTGCCAGCAGCGTAGTTGGGGGGAGCACTGAAGCTTTCTTT. Translating it yields CASSVVGGSTEAFF. Looking up the rest from reference TRBV9 and TRBJ1-1 gives the full variable domain: DSGVTQTPKHLITATGQRVTLRCSPRSGDLSVYWYQQSLDQGLQFLIQYYNGEERAKGNILERFSAQQFPDLHSELNLSSLELGDSALYFCASSVVGGSTEAFFGQGTRLTVV.

The chain joins TRBV10-3 to TRBJ2-3, with D hard to call. The CDR3 has 13 residues. Germline V lookup: CDR1 ENHRY, CDR2 SYGVKD. Trimming took 3 bases from V and 9 from J, leaving 13 bases between them. The DNA for the CDR3 is TGTGCCATCAGTGATTCTCCTGAGACCACGCAGTATTTT. It codes for CAISDSPETTQYF.

Only one count was recorded for this clone. This chain uses TRBV29-1 with TRBJ1-2; 9 bases line up with TRBD1. Germline lookup yields CDR1 SQVTM and CDR2 ANQGSEA. The CDR3 sequence is 14 residues long. For the CDR3, the DNA is TGCAATCGGGACAGGGTCGTGTATAACTATGGCTACACCTTC. Amino acid sequence: CNRDRVVYNYGYTF.